This T cell receptor (beta chain) was sequenced during a study of CD8+CD57+ T cells in acquired aplastic anemia. In patients chosen for sequencing, flow cytometry had shown CD8+CD57+ cell expansion. TCR beta VDJ combinations and CDR3 sequences were profiled from genomic DNA. TCRdb called the reads again in MiXCR, with one record for every CDR3 protein. The sample contains around 180,000 distinct CDR3 sequences, 48% of which appear only once. Regarding the study as a whole: Over 25 CD8+ CDR3 sequences occurred in both the patients and the controls.

A note on this clonotype: The antigen is not known. One base away lies a much larger clone, so this may be a sequencing read error.

The length of the CDR3 is 13 residues. Germline V CDR1 and CDR2: SGHAT, FQDESV (reference sequence). V was clipped by 0 bases and J by 11 bases, with 13 bases between them. The source of this sequence is a human donor with aplastic anemia. This chain connects TRBV11-1 to TRBJ2-5; D unclear. Sequencing was performed on sorted CD4+, CD8+, or CD8+CD57+ T cells (not recorded which) from PBMCs. The CDR3 DNA reads TGTGCCAGCAGCTTAGCTCAGCCTAGTGAGCAGTACTTC. Translating gives CASSLAQPSEQYF.